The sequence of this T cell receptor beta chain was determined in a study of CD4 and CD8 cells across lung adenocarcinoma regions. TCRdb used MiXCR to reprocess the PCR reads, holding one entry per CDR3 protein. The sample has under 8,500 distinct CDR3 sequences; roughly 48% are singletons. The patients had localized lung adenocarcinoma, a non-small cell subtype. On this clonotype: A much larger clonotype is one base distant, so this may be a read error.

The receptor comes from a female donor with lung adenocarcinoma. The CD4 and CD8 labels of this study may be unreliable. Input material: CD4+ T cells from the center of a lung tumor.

The DNA of the CDR3 is TGTGCCAACAGTTACGCTATTCATATTAATGAGCAGTTCTTC. This gives the protein CANSYAIHINEQFF. This chain links TRBV6-2 or TRBV6-3 with TRBJ2-1; D remains unclear. The CDR3 has 14 residues. The germline CDR1 and CDR2 sequences are MNHEY and SVGEGT.